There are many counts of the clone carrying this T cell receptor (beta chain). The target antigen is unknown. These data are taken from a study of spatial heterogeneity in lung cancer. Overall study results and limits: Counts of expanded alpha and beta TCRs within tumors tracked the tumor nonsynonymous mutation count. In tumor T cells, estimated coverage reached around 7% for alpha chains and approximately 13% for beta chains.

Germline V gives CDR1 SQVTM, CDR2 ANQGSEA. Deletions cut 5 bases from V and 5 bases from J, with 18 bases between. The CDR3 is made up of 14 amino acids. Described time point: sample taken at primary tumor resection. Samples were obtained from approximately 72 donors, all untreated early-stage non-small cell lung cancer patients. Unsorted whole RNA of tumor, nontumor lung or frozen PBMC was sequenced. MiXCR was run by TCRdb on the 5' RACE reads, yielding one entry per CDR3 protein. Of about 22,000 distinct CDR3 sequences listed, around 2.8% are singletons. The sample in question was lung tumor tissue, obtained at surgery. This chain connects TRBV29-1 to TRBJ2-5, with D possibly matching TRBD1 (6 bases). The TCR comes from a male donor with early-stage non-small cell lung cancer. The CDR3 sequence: CSVSRTGTGETQYF. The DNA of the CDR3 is TGCAGCGTTTCTCGAACAGGGACCGGGGAGACCCAGTACTTC.